This T cell receptor beta chain appears in the sequencing data of a study of shared clonotypes between healthy human individuals. General study findings and limits: Larger estimated richness was generally recorded for naive subsets relative to memory subsets. The naive CD4 repertoires of several donors were compared, and approximately 5.3% of clonotypes were shared.

Profiling relied on immunoSEQ multiplex PCR, and the TCRdb table lists in-frame clones only, not all of them. This table holds roughly 590,000 clones, about 95% found once. Naive CD8 cells comprised CD45RO-negative, CCR7-positively selected cells, excluding terminally differentiated effector memory CD45RA+ cells. Adult donors, all healthy and HIV-negative, had no recent acute infections or vaccinations. Turning to this clone: The antigen remains unidentified.

This CDR3 spans 14 amino acids. Germline V gene data show CDR1 as LNHNV and CDR2 as YYDKDF (reference sequence). V lost 4 bases and J lost 0, with 10 bases in between. The chain combines TRBV15 with TRBJ2-7; perhaps TRBD2 as D (5 bases). Sequences were obtained from naive CD8+ T cells sorted from blood. The clonotype was recovered from a woman between 25 and 40 years old in good health. CDR3: CATSNRELSYEQYF. Written as DNA, the CDR3 is TGTGCCACCAGCAACCGGGAACTCTCCTACGAGCAGTACTTC. Filled out from reference TRBV15 and TRBJ2-7, the complete variable domain reads DAMVIQNPRYQVTQFGKPVTLSCSQTLNHNVMYWYQQKSSQAPKLLFHYYDKDFNNEADTPDNFQSRRPNTSFCFLDIRSPGLGDTAMYLCATSNRELSYEQYFGPGTRLTVT.